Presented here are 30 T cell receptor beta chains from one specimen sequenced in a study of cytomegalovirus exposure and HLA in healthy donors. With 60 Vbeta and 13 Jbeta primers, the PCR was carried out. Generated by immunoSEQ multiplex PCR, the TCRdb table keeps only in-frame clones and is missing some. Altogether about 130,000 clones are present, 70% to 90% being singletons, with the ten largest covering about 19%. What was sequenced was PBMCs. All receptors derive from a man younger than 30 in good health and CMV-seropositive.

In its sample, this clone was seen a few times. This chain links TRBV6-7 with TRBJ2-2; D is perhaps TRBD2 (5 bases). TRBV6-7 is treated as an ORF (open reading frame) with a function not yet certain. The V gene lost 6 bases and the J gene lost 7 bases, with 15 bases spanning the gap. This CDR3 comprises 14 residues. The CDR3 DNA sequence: TGTGCCAGCAGAAAAAAGGATCGGGACGGGGAGCTGTTTTTT. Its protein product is CASRKKDRDGELFF.

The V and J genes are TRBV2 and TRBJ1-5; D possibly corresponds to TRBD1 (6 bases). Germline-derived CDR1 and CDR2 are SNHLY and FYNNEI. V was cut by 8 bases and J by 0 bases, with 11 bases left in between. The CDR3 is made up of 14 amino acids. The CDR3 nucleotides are TGTGCCAGCTCTTCAGGGGTTAGCAATCAGCCCCAGCATTTT. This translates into CASSSGVSNQPQHF.

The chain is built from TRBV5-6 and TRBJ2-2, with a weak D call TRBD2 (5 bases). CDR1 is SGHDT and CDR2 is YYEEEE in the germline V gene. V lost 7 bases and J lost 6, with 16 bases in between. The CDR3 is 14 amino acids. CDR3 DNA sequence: TGTGCCAGCGGGATAGGGTTCGGGGCCGGGGAGCTGTTTTTT. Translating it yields CASGIGFGAGELFF.

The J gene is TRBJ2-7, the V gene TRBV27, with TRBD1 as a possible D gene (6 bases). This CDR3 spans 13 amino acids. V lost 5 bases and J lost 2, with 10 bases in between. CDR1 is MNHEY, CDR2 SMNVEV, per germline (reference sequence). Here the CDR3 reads CASSRGSAYEQYF. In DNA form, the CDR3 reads TGTGCCAGCAGTAGGGGGTCAGCCTACGAGCAGTACTTC.

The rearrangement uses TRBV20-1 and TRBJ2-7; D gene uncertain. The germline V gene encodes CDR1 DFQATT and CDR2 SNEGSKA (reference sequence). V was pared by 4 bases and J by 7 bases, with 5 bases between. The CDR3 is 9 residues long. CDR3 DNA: TGCAGTGCTACCAGAGAGCAGTACTTC. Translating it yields CSATREQYF.

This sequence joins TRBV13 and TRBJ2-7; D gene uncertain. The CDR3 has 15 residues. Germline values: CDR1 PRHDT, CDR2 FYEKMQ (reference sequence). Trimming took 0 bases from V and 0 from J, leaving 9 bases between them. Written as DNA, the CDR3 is TGTGCCAGCAGCTTAGGCCGTGTCAGCTCCTACGAGCAGTACTTC. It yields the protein CASSLGRVSSYEQYF.

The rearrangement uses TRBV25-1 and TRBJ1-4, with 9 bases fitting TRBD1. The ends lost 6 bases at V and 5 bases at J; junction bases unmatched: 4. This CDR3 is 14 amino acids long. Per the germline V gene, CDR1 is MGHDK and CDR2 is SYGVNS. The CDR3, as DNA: TGTGCCAGCAGCCAGGACAGGGGAAATGAAAAACTGTTTTTT. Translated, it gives CASSQDRGNEKLFF.

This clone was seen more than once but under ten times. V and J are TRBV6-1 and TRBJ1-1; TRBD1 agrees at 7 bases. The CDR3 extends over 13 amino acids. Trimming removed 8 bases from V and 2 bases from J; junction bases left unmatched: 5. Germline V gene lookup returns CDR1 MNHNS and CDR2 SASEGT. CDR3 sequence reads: CASGGTANTEAFF. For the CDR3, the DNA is TGTGCCAGCGGGGGGACAGCCAACACTGAAGCTTTCTTT.

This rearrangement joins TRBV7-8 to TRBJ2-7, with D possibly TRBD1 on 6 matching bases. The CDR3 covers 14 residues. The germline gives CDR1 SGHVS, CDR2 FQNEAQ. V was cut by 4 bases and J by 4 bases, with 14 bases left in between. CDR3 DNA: TGTGCCAGCAGCTACAGGGCCTCGAATTACGAGCAGTACTTC. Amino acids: CASSYRASNYEQYF. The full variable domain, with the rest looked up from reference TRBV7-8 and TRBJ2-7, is GAGVSQSPRYKVAKRGQDVALRCDPISGHVSLFWYQQALGQGPEFLTYFQNEAQLDKSGLPSDRFFAERPEGSVSTLKIQRTQQEDSAVYLCASSYRASNYEQYFGPGTRLTVT.

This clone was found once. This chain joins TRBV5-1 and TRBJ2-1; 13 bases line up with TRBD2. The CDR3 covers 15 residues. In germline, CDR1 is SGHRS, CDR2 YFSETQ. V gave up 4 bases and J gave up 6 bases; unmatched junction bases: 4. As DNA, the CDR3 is TGCGCCAGCAGCACCACTAGCGGGGGGGCCAATGAGCAGTTCTTC. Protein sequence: CASSTTSGGANEQFF. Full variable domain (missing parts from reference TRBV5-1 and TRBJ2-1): KAGVTQTPRYLIKTRGQQVTLSCSPISGHRSVSWYQQTPGQGLQFLFEYFSETQRNKGNFPGRFSGRQFSNSRSEMNVSTLELGDSALYLCASSTTSGGANEQFFGPGTRLTVL.

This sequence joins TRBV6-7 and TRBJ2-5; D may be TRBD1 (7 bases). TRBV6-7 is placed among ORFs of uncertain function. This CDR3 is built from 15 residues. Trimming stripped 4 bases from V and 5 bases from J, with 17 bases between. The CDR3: CASSSPRGRLETQYF. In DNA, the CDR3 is TGTGCCAGCAGTTCCCCCAGGGGGAGGTTGGAGACCCAGTACTTC.

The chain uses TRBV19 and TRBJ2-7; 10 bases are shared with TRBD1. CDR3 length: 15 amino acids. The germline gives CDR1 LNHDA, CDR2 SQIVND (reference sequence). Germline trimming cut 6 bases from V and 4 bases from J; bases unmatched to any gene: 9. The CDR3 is CASSPGQGIMYEQYF. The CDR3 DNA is TGTGCCAGTAGCCCGGGACAGGGGATTATGTACGAGCAGTACTTC.

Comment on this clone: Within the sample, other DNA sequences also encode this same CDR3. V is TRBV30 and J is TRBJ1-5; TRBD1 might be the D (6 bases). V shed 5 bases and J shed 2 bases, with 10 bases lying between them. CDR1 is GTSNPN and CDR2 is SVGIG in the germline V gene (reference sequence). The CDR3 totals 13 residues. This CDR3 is CAWSSGGNQPQHF. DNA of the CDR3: TGTGCCTGGTCCTCAGGGGGCAATCAGCCCCAGCATTTT. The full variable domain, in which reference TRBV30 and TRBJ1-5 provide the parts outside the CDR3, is SQTIHQWPATLVQPVGSPLSLECTVEGTSNPNLYWYRQAAGRGLQLLFYSVGIGQISSEVPQNLSASRPQDRQFILSSKKLLLSDSGFYLCAWSSGGNQPQHFGDGTRLSIL.

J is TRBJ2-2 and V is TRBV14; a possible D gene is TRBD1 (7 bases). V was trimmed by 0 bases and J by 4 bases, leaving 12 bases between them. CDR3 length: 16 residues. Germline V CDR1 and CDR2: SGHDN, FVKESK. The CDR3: CASSQEWQGGTGELFF. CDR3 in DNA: TGTGCCAGCAGCCAAGAATGGCAGGGGGGCACCGGGGAGCTGTTTTTT.

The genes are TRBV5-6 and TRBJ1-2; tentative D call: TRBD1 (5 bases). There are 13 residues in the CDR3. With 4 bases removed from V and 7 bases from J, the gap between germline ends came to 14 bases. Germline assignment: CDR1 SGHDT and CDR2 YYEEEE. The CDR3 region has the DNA TGTGCCAGCAGCCGGAGGGGAGGGAGTGGCTACACCTTC. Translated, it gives CASSRRGGSGYTF.

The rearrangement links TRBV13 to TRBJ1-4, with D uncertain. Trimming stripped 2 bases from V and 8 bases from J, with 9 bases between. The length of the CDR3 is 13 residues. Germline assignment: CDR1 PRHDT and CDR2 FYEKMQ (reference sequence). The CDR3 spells CASSLRAREKLFF. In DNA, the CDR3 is TGTGCCAGCAGCTTACGCGCCCGAGAAAAACTGTTTTTT. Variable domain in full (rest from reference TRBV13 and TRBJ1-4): AAGVIQSPRHLIKEKRETATLKCYPIPRHDTVYWYQQGPGQDPQFLISFYEKMQSDKGSIPDRFSAQQFSDYHSELNMSSLELGDSALYFCASSLRAREKLFFGSGTQLSVL.

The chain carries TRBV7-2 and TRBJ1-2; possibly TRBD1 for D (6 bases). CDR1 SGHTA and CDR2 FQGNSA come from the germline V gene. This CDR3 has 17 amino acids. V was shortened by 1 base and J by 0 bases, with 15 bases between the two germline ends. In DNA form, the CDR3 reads TGTGCCAGCAGCTTAGAGTACAGGGCGGCCCCTAACTATGGCTACACCTTC. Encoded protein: CASSLEYRAAPNYGYTF.

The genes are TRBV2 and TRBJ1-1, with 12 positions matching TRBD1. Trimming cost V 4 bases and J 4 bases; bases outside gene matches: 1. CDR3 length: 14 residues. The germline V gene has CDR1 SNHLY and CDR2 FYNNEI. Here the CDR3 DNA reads TGTGCCAGCAGTGGGGACAGGGGGCCCACTGAAGCTTTCTTT. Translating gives CASSGDRGPTEAFF.

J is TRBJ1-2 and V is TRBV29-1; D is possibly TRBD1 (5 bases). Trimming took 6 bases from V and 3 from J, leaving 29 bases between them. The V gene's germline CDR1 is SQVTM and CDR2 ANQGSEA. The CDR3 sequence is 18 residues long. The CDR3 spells CSVRPLAGRAGSYYGYTF. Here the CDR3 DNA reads TGCAGCGTACGACCCTTGGCGGGCAGGGCCGGGAGCTACTATGGCTACACCTTC.

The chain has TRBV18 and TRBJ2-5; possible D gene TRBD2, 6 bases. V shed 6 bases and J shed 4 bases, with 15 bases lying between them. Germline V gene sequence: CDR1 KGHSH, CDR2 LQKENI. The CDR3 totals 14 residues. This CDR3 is CASSQTSIGETQYF. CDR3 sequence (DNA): TGTGCCAGCTCCCAGACTAGTATCGGAGAGACCCAGTACTTC.

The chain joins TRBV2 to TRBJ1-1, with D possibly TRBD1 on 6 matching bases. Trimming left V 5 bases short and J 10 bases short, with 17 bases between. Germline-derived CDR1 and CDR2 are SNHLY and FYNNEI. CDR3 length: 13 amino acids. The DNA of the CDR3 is TGTGCCAGCAGTTTTTTTTCAGGGGAGGGAGCTTTCTTT. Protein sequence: CASSFFSGEGAFF.

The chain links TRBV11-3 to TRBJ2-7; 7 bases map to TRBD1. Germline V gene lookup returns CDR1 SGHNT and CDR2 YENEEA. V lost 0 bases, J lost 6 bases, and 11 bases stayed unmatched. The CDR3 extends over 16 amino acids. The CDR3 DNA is TGTGCCAGCAGCTTAGAGGGTGACAGGGTTTGGAGCGAGCAGTACTTC. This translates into CASSLEGDRVWSEQYF. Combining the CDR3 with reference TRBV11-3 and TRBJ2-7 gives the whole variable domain EAGVVQSPRYKIIEKKQPVAFWCNPISGHNTLYWYLQNLGQGPELLIRYENEEAVDDSQLPKDRFSAERLKGVDSTLKIQPAELGDSAVYLCASSLEGDRVWSEQYFGPGTRLTVT.

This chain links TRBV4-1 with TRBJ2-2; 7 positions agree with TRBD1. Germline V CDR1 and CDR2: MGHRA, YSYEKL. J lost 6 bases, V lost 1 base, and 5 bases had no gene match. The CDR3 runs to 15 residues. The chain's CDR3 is CASSQVPGGAGELFF. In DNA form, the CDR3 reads TGCGCCAGCAGCCAAGTCCCAGGGGGAGCCGGGGAGCTGTTTTTT.

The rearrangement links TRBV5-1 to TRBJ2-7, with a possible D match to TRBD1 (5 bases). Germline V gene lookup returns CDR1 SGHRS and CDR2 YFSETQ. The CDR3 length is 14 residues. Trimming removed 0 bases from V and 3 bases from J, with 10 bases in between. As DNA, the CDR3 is TGCGCCAGCAGCTTGGATCAGGGAAACTACGAGCAGTACTTC. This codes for CASSLDQGNYEQYF.

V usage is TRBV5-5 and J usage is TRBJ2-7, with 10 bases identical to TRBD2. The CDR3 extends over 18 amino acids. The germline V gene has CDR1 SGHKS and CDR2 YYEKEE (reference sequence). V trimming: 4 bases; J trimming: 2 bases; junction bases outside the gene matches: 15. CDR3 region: CASSPYRASGGPTYEQYF. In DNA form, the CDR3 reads TGTGCCAGCAGCCCCTATAGGGCTAGCGGGGGCCCCACCTACGAGCAGTACTTC. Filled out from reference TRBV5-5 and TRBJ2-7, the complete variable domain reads DAGVTQSPTHLIKTRGQQVTLRCSPISGHKSVSWYQQVLGQGPQFIFQYYEKEERGRGNFPDRFSARQFPNYSSELNVNALLLGDSALYLCASSPYRASGGPTYEQYFGPGTRLTVT.

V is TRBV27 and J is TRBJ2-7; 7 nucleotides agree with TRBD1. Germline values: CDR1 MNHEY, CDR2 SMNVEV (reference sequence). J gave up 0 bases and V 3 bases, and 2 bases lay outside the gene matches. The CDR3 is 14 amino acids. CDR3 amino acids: CASSLDRYSYEQYF. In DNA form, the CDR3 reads TGTGCCAGCAGTTTGGACAGGTACTCCTACGAGCAGTACTTC.

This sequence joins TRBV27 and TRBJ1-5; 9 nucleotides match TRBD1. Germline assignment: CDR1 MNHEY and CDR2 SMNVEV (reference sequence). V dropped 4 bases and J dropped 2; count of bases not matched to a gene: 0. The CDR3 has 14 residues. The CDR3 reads CASSYRGRNQPQHF. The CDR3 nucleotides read TGTGCCAGCAGTTACAGGGGGCGCAATCAGCCCCAGCATTTT.

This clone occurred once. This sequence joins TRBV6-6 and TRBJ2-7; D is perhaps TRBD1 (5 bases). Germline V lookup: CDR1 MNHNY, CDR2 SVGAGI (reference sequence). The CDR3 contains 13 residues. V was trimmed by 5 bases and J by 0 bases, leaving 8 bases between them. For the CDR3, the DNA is TGTGCCAGCAGTAGGGGCAGCTCCTACGAGCAGTACTTC. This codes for CASSRGSSYEQYF.

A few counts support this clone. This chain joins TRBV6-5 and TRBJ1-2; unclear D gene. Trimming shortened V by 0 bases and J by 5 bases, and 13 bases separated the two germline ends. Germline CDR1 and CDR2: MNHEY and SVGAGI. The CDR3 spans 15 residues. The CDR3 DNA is TGTGCCAGCAGTTACTCGCCGGGGAACACTTATGGCTACACCTTC. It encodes CASSYSPGNTYGYTF.

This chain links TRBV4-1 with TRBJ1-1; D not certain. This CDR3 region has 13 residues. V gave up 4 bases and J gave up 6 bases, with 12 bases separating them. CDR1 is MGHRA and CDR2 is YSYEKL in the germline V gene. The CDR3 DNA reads TGCGCCAGCAGCCCCCGGGAGAGTTCTGAAGCTTTCTTT. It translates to CASSPRESSEAFF.